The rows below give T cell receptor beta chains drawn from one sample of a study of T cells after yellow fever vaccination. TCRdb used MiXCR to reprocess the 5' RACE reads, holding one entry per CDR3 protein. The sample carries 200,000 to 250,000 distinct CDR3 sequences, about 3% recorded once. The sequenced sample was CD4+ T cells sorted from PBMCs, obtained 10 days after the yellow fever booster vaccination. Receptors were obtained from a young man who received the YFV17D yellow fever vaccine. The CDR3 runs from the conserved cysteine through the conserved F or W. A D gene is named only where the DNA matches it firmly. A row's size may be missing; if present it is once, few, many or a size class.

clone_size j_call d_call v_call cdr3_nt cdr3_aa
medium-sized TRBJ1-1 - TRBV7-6 TGTGCCAGCAGCGTACAAACAGGGACCGAAGCTTTCTTT CASSVQTGTEAFF
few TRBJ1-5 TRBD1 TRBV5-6 TGTGCCAGCAGCTTGGGGGACAGCCTTCAGCCCCAGCATTTT CASSLGDSLQPQHF
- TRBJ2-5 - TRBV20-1 TGCAGTGCGTTTAGGGGAGGAGAGGGCCAGTACTTC CSAFRGGEGQYF
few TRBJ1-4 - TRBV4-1 TGCGCCAGCAGCCAAGGCCAACGTACAGGCCAAACTAATGAAAAACTGTTTTTT CASSQGQRTGQTNEKLFF
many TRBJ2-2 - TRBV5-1 TGCGCCAGCAGACTTCTCTCAGACACCGGGGAGCTGTTTTTT CASRLLSDTGELFF
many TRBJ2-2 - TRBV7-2 TGTGCCAGCAGCTCTGTACCGCAGGCCTACGGCGGGGAGCTGTTTTTT CASSSVPQAYGGELFF
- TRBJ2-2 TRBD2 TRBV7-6 TGTGCCAGCAGCTTAGAGGGACTAGCGGGGCCTCACTCCGGGGAGCTGTTTTTT CASSLEGLAGPHSGELFF
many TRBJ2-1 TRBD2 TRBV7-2 TGTGCCAGCAGCCGCAACAGCGGGGGGTTCGATGAGCAGTTCTTC CASSRNSGGFDEQFF
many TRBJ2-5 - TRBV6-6 TGTGCCAGCAGTAACCCGTCGAGCGGGGAGACCCAGTACTTC CASSNPSSGETQYF
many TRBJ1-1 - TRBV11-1 TGTGCCAGCAGCTTACAGGGGTTGGCGAACACTGAAGCTTTCTTT CASSLQGLANTEAFF
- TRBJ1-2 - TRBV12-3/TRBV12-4 TGTGCCAACCTACAACCCATGGGGAGTGAGCCAAACTATGGCTACACCTTC CANLQPMGSEPNYGYTF
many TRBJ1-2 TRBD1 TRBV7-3 TGTGCCAGCAGCACCGGGACAGGGGGCGGCTACACCTTC CASSTGTGGGYTF
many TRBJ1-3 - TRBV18 TGTGCCAGCTCACCTCTCGAAGGACTCTGGGGAAACACCATATATTTT CASSPLEGLWGNTIYF
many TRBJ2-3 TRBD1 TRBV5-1 TGCGCCAGCAGTGATGGACAGGGGGCAACGCATACGCAGTATTTT CASSDGQGATHTQYF
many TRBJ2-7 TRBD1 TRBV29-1 TGCAGCGTGCGGGACAGGACAAACTACGAGCAGTACTTC CSVRDRTNYEQYF
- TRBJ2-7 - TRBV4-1 TGCGCCAGCAGCCAAGATCTAGTTTACGAGCAGTACTTC CASSQDLVYEQYF
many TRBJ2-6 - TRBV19 TGTGCCAGTAGCAGCAGGGGTTCTGGGGCCAACGTCCTGACTTTC CASSSRGSGANVLTF
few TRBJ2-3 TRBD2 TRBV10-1 TGCGCCAGCAGTACTCTAGCGGGGGGGCCAGATACGCAGTATTTT CASSTLAGGPDTQYF
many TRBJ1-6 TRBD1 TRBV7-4 TGTGCCAGCAATAATCCGGGACAGTGGCCTCGGCCCCTCCACTTT CASNNPGQWPRPLHF
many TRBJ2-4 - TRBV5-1 TGCGCCAGCAGCAAGGGACTAGCCAAAAACATTCAGTACTTC CASSKGLAKNIQYF
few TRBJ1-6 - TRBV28 TGTGCCAGCTCTAAGCTTAATTCACCCCTCCACTTT CASSKLNSPLHF
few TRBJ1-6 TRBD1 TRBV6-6 TGTGCCAGCAGACCCGGGACAGGGGATTCACCCCTCCACTTT CASRPGTGDSPLHF
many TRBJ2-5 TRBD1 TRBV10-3 TGTGCCATAAGGGACAGCAATGGGGAGACCCAGTACTTC CAIRDSNGETQYF
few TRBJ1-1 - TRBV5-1 TGCGCCAGCTGGGACGGACAAGCAACACCGAACACTGAAGCTTTCTTT CASWDGQATPNTEAFF
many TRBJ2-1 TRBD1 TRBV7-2 TGTGCCAGCAGCCCGACAGTGACAGGGGGGGCCTACAATGAGCAGTTCTTC CASSPTVTGGAYNEQFF
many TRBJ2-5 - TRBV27 TGTGCCAGCAGTTTAGGACGGAGACAAGAGACCCAGTACTTC CASSLGRRQETQYF
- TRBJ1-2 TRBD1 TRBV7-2 TGTGCCAGCAGCCCGACAGGGGTGTCTAAGGGCTACACCTTC CASSPTGVSKGYTF
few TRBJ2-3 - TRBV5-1 TGCGCCAGCAGCTTGGTTCCCAGCGGACTCACAGATACGCAGTATTTT CASSLVPSGLTDTQYF
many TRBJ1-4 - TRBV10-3 TGTGCCATCAGTGAGTCGAAAGGGGCAGGGTCGGATACGAAACTGTTTTTT CAISESKGAGSDTKLFF
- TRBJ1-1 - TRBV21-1 TGTGCCAGCAGGGGGCAGGGGCAAGCTTTCTTT CASRGQGQAFF
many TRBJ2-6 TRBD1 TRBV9 TGTGCCAGCAGAGACAGGGTTTCTGGGGCCAACGTCCTGACTTTC CASRDRVSGANVLTF
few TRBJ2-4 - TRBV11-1 TGTGCCAGCAGCTCCCGGACCGACCTAGCCAAAAACATTCAGTACTTC CASSSRTDLAKNIQYF
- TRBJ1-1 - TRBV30 TGTGCCTGGAGTCCGGTAGGGACTGAAGCTTTCTTT CAWSPVGTEAFF
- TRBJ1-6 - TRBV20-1 TGCAGTGCTAGTTCTCGGACAGAGAGGATTTCACCCCTCCACTTT CSASSRTERISPLHF
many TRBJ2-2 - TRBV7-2 TGTGCCAGCAGCCCTCAGGGAAACACCGGGGAGCTGTTTTTT CASSPQGNTGELFF
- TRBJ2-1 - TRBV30 TGTGCCTGGAGTGGGGGCAGGGGTGCTGAGCAGTTCTTC CAWSGGRGAEQFF
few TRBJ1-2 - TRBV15 TGTGCCACCAGAACCCCTTCGTCGAGTGGCTACACCTTC CATRTPSSSGYTF
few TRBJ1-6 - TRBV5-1 TGCGCCAGCAGCTTGGGTGGGGCAGGAGCCCCGGCACCCCTCCACTTT CASSLGGAGAPAPLHF
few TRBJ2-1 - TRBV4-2 TGTGCCAGCAGCCTCGAGGGTGGGCCAAACAATGAGCAGTTCTTC CASSLEGGPNNEQFF
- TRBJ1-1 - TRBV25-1 TGTGCCAGCAGTGAACCACGGCAGGGAAACACTGAAGCTTTCTTT CASSEPRQGNTEAFF
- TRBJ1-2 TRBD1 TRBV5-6 TGTGCCAGCAGCACTTCGACAGGGGGCGATAGCTACACCTTC CASSTSTGGDSYTF
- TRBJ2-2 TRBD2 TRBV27 TGCACCAGCAGTTCCCGGACTAGCGGGGGCCTTACACCGGGGAGCTGTTTT CTSSSRTSGGLTPGSCF
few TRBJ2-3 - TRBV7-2 TGTGCCAGCAGCTTAGCGGTAGGGCAAGATACGCAGTATTTT CASSLAVGQDTQYF
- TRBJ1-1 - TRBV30 TGTGCCTGGGTGGGGGTTGGCCCTGAAGCTTTCTTT CAWVGVGPEAFF
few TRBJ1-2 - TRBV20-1 TGCAGTGCTAGAGGAGGGGCAGAGGACTATGGCTACACCTTC CSARGGAEDYGYTF
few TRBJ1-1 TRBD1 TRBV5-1 TGCGCCAGCAGCTTGGACGGGACAGCCACTGAAGCTTTCTTT CASSLDGTATEAFF
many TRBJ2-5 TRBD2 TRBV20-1 TGCAGTGCTACCCCTACGGGGGGACCGAGGGAGACCCAGTACTTC CSATPTGGPRETQYF
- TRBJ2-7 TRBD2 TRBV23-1 TGCGCCAGCAGTCAATCCAGCGGGGGGACGAGCTCCTACGAGCAGTACTTC CASSQSSGGTSSYEQYF
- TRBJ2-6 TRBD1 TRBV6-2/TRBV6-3 TGTGCCAGCGGGACAGCTGGGGCCAACGTCCTGACTTTC CASGTAGANVLTF
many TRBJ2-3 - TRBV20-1 TGCAGTGCTAGAGTTTTCGGGGGCCCGAGCACAGATACGCAGTATTTT CSARVFGGPSTDTQYF
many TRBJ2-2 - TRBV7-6 TGTGCCAGCAGCTTAGCGGGGGGTTCGTACACCGGGGAGCTGTTTTTT CASSLAGGSYTGELFF
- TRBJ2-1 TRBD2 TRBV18 TGTGCCAGCTCACCGGGAGGGATCAGTCGGGGACCAACCTACAATGAGCAGTTCTTC CASSPGGISRGPTYNEQFF